This TCR beta chain derives from a study of shared clonotypes between healthy human individuals. This clone came up a few times. What it binds is unknown. Whole-study results and caveats: Depth was large, yet rarefaction showed that sorted-subset sequencing was incomplete. Clonotypes that were shared across a handful of donors made up 4.5% to 5% of naive CD4 clonotypes.

The repertoire was sequenced with immunoSEQ multiplex PCR; TCRdb's copy has only in-frame clones and lacks some. The sample holds about a million clones; 60% to 85% are singletons and the top ten take roughly 0.82%. Within Nashville, Tennessee resided all donors, each a Caucasian adult. Germline assignment: CDR1 MGHDK and CDR2 SYGVNS. The CDR3 consists of 14 residues. V lost 9 bases and J 1 base, leaving 12 bases between the germline ends. J is TRBJ2-2 and V is TRBV25-1; D could derive from TRBD1 or TRBD2 (5 bases each). Sequences were obtained from memory CD4+ T cells from PBMCs. The subset: CD45RA-negative fraction. The source is a man between 18 and 35 years old in good health. Some clones in this sample may be carry-over from other donors' samples. The CDR3 DNA sequence: TGTGCCAGTCGTCGGGACCAGAACACCGGGGAGCTGTTTTTT. Encoded protein: CASRRDQNTGELFF.